This TCR beta chain is from a study of CD8 T cells in Susac syndrome. Reverse transcription used about 0.45 to 1 ug RNA and random hexamers. TCR beta CDR3 was amplified by immunoSEQ multiplex PCR. This amplification extended across 54 Vbeta and 13 Jbeta segments. TCRdb ran MiXCR on the immunoSEQ multiplex PCR reads and lists one entry per CDR3 protein. The sample holds about 110,000 distinct CDR3 sequences; roughly 95% are singletons and the top ten take 0.096%. Sequencing targeted TCR beta in T cells from blood (CD8+ and CD4+). FACS enriched CD8+ TEMRA cells, while bulk CD8+ and CD4+ were negatively isolated. J was trimmed by 5 bases and V by 2 bases; bases with no gene match: 5. This CDR3 is built from 14 residues. Germline V gene sequence: CDR1 MNHEY, CDR2 SVGAGI.

This chain links TRBV6-5 with TRBJ2-5; 7 nucleotides align to TRBD1. The receptor was derived from a human donor in good health. The sequencing sample was made of CD4+ T cells from PBMCs. The CDR3 coding sequence is TGTGCCAGCAGTTACAAGGGGGCCCGGGAGACCCAGTACTTC. This encodes CASSYKGARETQYF.